These T cell receptor beta chains were read from a single sample in a study of cytomegalovirus exposure and HLA in healthy donors. Method: immunoSEQ multiplex PCR; TCRdb's copy keeps in-frame clones and lacks some. The sample includes 65,000 to 75,000 clones, about 94% seen only once; the top ten take approximately 1.5%. The source material was PBMCs. The receptors here all came from a man between 18 and 29 years old in good health and CMV-seropositive. Both conserved end residues are trimmed from each CDR3.

V gene	CDR3 protein
TRBV5-1	ASSLGQGYGELF
TRBV7-3	ASSPQSSSYEQY
TRBV11-3	ASRGAVGAGELF
TRBV28	ASSLGQTIETQY
TRBV11-3	ASSSRDRGRGETQY
TRBV2	ASSDLRSAGELGKETQY
TRBV6-4	ASSPTPRGGNEQF
TRBV4-2	ASSQVTEAKTEAF
TRBV9	ASSPETAQGLYSGANVLT
TRBV29-1	SCTSSGANVLT
TRBV2	ASIRDRTDTQY
TRBV19	ASSHSGGEQY
TRBV19	ASSHDRAQPQH
TRBV19	ASSIRLPAGAADTQY
TRBV6-1	ASSERLTGLRETQY
TRBV19	ASSPQGVLSNQPQH
TRBV5-1	ASSNRGAEWRELGEQF
TRBV9	ASSPRDRTHTYEQF
TRBV5-1	ASSSSGNLNTEAF
TRBV5-1	ASTATAFGGTIY
TRBV9	ASSPKVAGVPYEQY